The clone carrying this T cell receptor (beta chain) was counted many times. This sample was included in a study of neurological immune-mediated disorders. The CDR3 is made up of 14 amino acids. The V segment lost 6 bases and the J segment 6 bases; nucleotides outside the gene matches: 1. The germline CDR1 and CDR2 sequences are LNHNV and YYDKDF (reference sequence). Using its own MiXCR run on the 5' RACE reads, TCRdb lists one record per CDR3 protein. This repertoire shows 50,000 or so distinct CDR3 sequences, roughly 14% found once; its top ten account for 4.5%. As for time point: longitudinal time-point 2.

The material sequenced was PBMCs. This receptor was identified in a male donor with HTLV-1-associated myelopathy (HAM/TSP). V gene TRBV15 combines with J gene TRBJ2-1, with TRBD2 identical over 14 bases. CDR3 protein: CATRGTSGSNEQFF. The CDR3, as DNA: TGTGCCACCAGAGGGACTAGCGGGAGCAATGAGCAGTTCTTC.